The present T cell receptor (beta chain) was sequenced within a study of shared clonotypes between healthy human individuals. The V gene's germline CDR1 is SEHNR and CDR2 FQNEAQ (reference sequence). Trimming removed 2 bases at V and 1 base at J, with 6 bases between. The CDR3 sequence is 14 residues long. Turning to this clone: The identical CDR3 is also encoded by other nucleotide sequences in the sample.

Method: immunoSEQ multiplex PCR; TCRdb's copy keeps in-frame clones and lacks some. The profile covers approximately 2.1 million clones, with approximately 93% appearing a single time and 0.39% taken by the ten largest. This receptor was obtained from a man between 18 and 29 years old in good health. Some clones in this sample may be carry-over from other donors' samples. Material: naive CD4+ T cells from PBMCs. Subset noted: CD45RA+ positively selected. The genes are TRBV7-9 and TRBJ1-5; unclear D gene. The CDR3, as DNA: TGTGCCAGCAGCTTAAAGGGAAGCAATCAGCCCCAGCATTTT. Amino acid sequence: CASSLKGSNQPQHF.